A single TCR beta chain is shown here with its context. These data come from a study of shared clonotypes between healthy human individuals. The CDR3 has 13 amino acids. Germline V gene data show CDR1 as MNHEY and CDR2 as SVGAGI. V was clipped by 2 bases and J by 8 bases, with 10 bases between them. The method was immunoSEQ multiplex PCR; TCRdb's version includes in-frame clones alone and lacks a portion of them. The profile shows approximately 2,000,000 clones, less than 95% of them singletons. This rearrangement joins TRBV6-5 to TRBJ2-1; no firm D call. This TCR derives from a man aged 18 to 35 in good health. Some clones in this sample may be carry-over from other donors' samples. Material: naive CD4+ T cells from PBMCs. The subset is: CD45RA+ positively selected. This CDR3 is CASSYRDGDEQFF. CDR3 bases: TGTGCCAGCAGTTACAGGGATGGAGATGAGCAGTTCTTC.